The clone carrying this T cell receptor beta chain was picked up many times. This entry is derived from a study of glioma-infiltrating T cells. From germline, CDR1 is SEHNR and CDR2 FQNEAQ (reference sequence). The CDR3 covers 14 residues. Trimming left V 3 bases short and J 2 bases short, with 11 bases between. Amplification of TCR alpha and beta CDR3 regions from RNA used iRepertoire nested multiplex PCR. MiXCR, run by TCRdb on the multiplex PCR reads, gives a single entry per CDR3 protein. The sample yields approximately 100,000 distinct CDR3 sequences, 20% to 25% seen once. This TCR was recovered from a human donor with low-grade glioma or glioblastoma, undergoing nonglioma brain surgery, or in good health (not recorded which). The chain has TRBV7-9 and TRBJ2-7, with D unresolved. Material for sequencing was glioma tissue, nonneoplastic brain tissue, or PBMCs (not recorded which). For the CDR3, the DNA is TGTGCCAGCAGCTTTTCATACAGCCCCTACGAGCAGTACTTC. It specifies CASSFSYSPYEQYF.